The clone carrying this TCR beta chain appeared a single time. Its antigen is not known. The approximately 120-subject validation cohort, separate from the 666-subject first cohort, included the donors. Data came from immunoSEQ multiplex PCR; TCRdb stores just in-frame clones and leaves some out. The sample has about 140,000 clones; almost 90% are singletons. The sample belongs to a study of cytomegalovirus exposure and HLA in healthy donors. Study in general: The 95 to 150 validation repertoires used a platform that matched the one used for the roughly 700 first-cohort repertoires, as a later analysis reported.

General study points: The finding came from a later analysis; first-cohort TCR clusters tended to co-occur in the 95 to 150 validation repertoires.

Sequenced sample: PBMCs. This TCR was recovered from a woman in her late teens or twenties in good health and CMV-seropositive.

The DNA for the CDR3 is TGTGCCAGCAGGATCCTCGCGCGAAACACCATATATTTT. Its protein product is CASRILARNTIYF. The chain has TRBV28 and TRBJ1-3; no definite D call. Germline V CDR1 and CDR2: MDHEN, SYDVKM. V was shortened by 6 bases and J by 5 bases, with 11 bases between the two germline ends. This CDR3 has 13 amino acids.